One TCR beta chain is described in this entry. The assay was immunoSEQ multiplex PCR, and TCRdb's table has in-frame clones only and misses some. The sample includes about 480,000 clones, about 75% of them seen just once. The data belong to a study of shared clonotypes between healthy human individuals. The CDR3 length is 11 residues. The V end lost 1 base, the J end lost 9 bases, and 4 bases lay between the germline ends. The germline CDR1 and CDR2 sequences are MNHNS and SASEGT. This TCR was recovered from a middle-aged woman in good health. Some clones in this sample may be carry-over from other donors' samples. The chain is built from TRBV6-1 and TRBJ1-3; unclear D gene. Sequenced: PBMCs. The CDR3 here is CASSEDSTIYF. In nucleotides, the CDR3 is TGTGCCAGCAGTGAAGATTCCACCATATATTTT.